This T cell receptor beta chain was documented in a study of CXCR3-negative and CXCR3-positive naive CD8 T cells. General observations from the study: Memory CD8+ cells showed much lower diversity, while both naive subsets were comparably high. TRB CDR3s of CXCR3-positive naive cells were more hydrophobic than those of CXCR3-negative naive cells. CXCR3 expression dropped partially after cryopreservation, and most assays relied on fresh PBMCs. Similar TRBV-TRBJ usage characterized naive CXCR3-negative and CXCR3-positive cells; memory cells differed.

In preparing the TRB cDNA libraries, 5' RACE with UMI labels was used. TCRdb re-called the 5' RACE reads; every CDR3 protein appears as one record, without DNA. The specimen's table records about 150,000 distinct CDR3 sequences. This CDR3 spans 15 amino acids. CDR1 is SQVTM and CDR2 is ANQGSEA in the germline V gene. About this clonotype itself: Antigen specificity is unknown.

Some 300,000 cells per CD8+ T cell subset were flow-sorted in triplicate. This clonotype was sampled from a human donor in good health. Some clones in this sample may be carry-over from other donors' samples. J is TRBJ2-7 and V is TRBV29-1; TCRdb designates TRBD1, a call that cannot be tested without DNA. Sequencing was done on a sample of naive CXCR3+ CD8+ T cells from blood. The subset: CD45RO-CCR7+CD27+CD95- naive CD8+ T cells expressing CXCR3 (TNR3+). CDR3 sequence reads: CSVEDQTGDSYEQYF.